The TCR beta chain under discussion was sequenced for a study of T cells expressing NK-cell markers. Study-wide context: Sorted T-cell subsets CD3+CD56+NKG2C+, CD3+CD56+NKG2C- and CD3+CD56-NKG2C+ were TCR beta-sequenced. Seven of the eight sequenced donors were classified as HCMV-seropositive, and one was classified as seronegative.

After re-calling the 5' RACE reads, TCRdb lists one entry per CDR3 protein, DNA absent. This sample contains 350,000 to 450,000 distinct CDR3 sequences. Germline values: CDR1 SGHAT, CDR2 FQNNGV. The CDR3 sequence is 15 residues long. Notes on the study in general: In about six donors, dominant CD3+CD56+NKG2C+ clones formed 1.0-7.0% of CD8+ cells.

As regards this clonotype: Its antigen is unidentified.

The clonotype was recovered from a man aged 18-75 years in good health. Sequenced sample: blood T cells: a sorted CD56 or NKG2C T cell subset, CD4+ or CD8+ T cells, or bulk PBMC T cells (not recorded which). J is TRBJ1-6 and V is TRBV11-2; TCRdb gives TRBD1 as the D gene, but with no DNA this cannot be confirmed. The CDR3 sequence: CASRPRTGKNSPLHF.